This T cell receptor (beta chain) is drawn from a study of blood T cell repertoires in COVID-19. On the study more broadly: Samples taken during acute and convalescent COVID-19 were collected in the United States, Italy and Spain.

Sequencing was performed with immunoSEQ multiplex PCR; in TCRdb, only in-frame clones are kept and a portion is missing. In the table there are roughly 200,000 clones, approximately 84% of which are singletons. This clone was observed a handful of times. This CDR3 contains 13 residues. V lost 5 bases, J lost 5 bases, and 5 bases stayed unmatched. Germline values: CDR1 SEHNR, CDR2 FQNEAQ (reference sequence). Sequenced: peripheral blood. This chain connects TRBV7-9 to TRBJ1-1; TRBD1 matches at 7 bases. The TCR was taken from a man aged 50-59 years with active or convalescent COVID-19. The CDR3 sequence is CASSPTGATEAFF. CDR3 bases: TGTGCCAGCAGCCCAACAGGGGCAACTGAAGCTTTCTTT.